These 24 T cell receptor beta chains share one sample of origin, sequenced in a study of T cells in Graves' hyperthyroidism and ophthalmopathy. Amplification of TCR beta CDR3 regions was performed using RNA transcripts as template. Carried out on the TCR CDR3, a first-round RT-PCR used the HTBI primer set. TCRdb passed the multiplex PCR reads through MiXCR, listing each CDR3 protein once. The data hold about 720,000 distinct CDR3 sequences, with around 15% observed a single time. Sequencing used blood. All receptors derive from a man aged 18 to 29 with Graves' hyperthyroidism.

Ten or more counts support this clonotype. The CDR3 protein is CASSSPPSYEQYF. The CDR3 region has the DNA TGTGCCAGCAGTTCCCCCCCATCCTACGAGCAGTACTTC. V gene TRBV12-3 or TRBV12-4 combines with J gene TRBJ2-7, with unresolved D. The germline V and J ends were trimmed by 4 bases and 1 base, with 8 bases remaining between them. This CDR3 spans 13 amino acids.

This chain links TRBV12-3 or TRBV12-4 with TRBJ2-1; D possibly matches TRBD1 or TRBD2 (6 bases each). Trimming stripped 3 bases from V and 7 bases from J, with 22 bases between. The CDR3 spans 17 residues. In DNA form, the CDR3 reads TGTGCCAGCAGTTTTTTCGTCGGGGGCGTAGATACGAATGAGCAGTTCTTC. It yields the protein CASSFFVGGVDTNEQFF.

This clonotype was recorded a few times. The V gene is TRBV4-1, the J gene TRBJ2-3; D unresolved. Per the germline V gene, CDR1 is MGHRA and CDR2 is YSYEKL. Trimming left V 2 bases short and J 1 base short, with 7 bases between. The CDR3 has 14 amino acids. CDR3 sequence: CASSQSAGTDTQYF. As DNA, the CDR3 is TGCGCCAGCAGCCAATCGGCAGGCACAGATACGCAGTATTTT.

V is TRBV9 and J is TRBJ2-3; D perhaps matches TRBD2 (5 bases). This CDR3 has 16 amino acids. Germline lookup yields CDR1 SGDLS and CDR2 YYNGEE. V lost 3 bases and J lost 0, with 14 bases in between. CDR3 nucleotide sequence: TGTGCCAGCAGCGAGCAGGACTTGGCTAGCACAGATACGCAGTATTTT. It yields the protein CASSEQDLASTDTQYF.

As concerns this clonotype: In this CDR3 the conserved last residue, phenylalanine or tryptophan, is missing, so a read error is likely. CDR3 amino acids: CASSLRGGPGNTIYV. CDR3 DNA sequence: TGTGCCAGCAGTTTAAGGGGGGGCCCTGGAAACACCATATATGTT. This rearrangement joins TRBV28 to TRBJ1-3; maybe TRBD1 (6 bases). The germline gives CDR1 MDHEN, CDR2 SYDVKM. V was trimmed by 2 bases and J by 2 bases, leaving 10 bases between them. The CDR3 runs 15 residues.

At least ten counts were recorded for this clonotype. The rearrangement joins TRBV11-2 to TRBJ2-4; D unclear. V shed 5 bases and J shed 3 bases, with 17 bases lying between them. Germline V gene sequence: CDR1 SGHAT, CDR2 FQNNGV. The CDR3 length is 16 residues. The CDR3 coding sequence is TGTGCCAGCAGCCCCGTGACGGGCGTGGGCAAAAACATTCAGTACTTC. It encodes CASSPVTGVGKNIQYF.

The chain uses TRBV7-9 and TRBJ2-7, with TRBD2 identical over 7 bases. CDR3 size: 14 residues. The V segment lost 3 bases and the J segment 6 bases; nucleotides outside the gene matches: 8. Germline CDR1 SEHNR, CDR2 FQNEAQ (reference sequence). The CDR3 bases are TGTGCCAGCAGCTTGGGCAGCGGGATTGGCGAGCAGTACTTC. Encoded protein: CASSLGSGIGEQYF.

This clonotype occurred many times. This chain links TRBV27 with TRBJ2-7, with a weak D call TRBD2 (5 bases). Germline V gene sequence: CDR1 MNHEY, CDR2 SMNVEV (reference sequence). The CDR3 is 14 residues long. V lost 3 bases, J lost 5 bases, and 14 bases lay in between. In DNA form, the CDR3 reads TGTGCCAGCAGTTTTCGGGGAGCTTGGGACGAGCAGTACTTC. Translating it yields CASSFRGAWDEQYF.

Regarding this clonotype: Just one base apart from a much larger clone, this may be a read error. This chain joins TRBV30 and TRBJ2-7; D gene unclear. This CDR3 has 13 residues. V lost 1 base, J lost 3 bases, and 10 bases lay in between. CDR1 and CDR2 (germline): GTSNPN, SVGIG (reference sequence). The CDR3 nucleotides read TGTGCCTGGAGTGGACAAATAAACTACGAGCAGTACTTC. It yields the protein CAWSGQINYEQYF.

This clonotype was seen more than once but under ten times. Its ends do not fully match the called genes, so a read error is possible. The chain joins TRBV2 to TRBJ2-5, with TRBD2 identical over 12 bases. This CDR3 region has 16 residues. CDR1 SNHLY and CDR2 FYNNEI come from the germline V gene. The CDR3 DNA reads TGTGCCAGCAAAGGGCCTAGCGGGAGGGATCAAGAGGCCCAGTACTTC. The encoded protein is CASKGPSGRDQEAQYF.

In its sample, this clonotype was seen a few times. The CDR3 region is CASSARGILAQPQHF. The CDR3 nucleotides read TGTGCCAGCAGTGCCAGGGGGATATTAGCTCAGCCCCAGCATTTT. The V call is TRBV28, the J call TRBJ1-5, with 7 positions matching TRBD1. V was clipped by 5 bases and J by 6 bases; unmatched bases: 10. The CDR3 has 15 amino acids. Germline V gene sequence: CDR1 MDHEN, CDR2 SYDVKM.

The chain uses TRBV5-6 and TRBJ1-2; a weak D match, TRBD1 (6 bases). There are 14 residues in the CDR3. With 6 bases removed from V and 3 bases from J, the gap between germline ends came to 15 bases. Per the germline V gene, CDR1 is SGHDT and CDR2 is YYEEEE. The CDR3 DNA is TGTGCCAGCATCGTACCAGGGGAGGACTATGGCTACACCTTC. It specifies CASIVPGEDYGYTF.

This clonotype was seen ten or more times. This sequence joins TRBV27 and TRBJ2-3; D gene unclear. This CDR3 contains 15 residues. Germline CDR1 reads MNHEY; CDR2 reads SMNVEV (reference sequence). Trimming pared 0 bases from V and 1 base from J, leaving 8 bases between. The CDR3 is CASSLSGFGTDTQYF. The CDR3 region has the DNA TGTGCCAGCAGTTTATCGGGTTTCGGCACAGATACGCAGTATTTT.

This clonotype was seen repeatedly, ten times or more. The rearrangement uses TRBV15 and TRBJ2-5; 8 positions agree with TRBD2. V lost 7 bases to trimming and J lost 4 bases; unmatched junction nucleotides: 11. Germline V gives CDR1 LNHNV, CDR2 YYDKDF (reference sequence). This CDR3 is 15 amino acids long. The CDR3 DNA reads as TGTGCCACCAACCTCGGCGGGACTAGTCGAGAGACCCAGTACTTC. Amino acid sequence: CATNLGGTSRETQYF.

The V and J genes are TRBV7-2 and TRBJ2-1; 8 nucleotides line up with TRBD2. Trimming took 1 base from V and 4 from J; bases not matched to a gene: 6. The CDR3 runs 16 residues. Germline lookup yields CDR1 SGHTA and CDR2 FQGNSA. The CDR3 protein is CASSLGSGSFYNEQFF. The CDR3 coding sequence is TGTGCCAGCAGCTTAGGGAGCGGGAGCTTTTACAATGAGCAGTTCTTC. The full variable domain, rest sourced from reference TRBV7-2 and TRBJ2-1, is GAGVSQSPSNKVTEKGKDVELRCDPISGHTALYWYRQSLGQGLEFLIYFQGNSAPDKSGLPSDRFSAERTGGSVSTLTIQRTQQEDSAVYLCASSLGSGSFYNEQFFGPGTRLTVL.

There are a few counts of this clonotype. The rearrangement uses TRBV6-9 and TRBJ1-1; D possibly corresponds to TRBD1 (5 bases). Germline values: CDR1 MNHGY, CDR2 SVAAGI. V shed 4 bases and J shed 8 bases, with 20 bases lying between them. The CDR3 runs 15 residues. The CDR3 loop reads CASSFLFRDAAEAFF. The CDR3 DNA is TGTGCCAGCAGTTTCCTATTCCGGGACGCCGCCGAAGCTTTCTTT.

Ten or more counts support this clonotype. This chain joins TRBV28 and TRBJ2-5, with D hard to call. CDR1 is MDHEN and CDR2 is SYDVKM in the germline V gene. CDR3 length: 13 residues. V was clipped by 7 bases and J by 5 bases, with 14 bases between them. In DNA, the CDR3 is TGTGCCAGCACCCTTGTTTCTATGGAGACCCAGTACTTC. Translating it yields CASTLVSMETQYF.

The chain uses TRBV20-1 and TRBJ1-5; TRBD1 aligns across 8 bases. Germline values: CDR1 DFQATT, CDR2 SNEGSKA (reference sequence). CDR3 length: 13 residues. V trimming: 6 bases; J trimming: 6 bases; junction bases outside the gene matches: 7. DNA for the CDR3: TGCAGTGCCCCGACAGGGGTCGGTCAGCCCCAGCATTTT. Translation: CSAPTGVGQPQHF.

The CDR3 spells CASSLDRVTDEQFF. CDR3 DNA: TGTGCCAGCAGCTTGGACAGGGTCACTGATGAGCAGTTCTTC. The gene calls are TRBV5-4 and TRBJ2-1; maybe TRBD1 (6 bases). From germline, CDR1 is SGHNT and CDR2 YYREEE (reference sequence). V lost 0 bases to trimming and J lost 8 bases, with 12 bases between them. The CDR3 is made up of 14 amino acids.

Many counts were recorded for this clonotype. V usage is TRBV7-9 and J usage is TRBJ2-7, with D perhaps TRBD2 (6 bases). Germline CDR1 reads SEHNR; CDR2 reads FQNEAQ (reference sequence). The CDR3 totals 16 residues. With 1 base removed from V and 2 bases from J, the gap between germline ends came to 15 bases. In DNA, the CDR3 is TGTGCCAGCAGCTTAGAGGCTAGCGCCACCCCCTACGAGCAGTACTTC. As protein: CASSLEASATPYEQYF.

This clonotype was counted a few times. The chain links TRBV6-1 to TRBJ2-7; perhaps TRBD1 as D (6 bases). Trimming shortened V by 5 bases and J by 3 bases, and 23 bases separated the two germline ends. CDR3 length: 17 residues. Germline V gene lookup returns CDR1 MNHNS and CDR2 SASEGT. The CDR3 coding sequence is TGTGCCAGCAGTCCCCTCGAATCAGGGGAAGCCCGCTACGAGCAGTACTTC. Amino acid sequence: CASSPLESGEARYEQYF.

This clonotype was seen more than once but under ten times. The CDR3 DNA reads as TGTGCCAGCAGCTTAGAGGGGACTAGCGGGAGCCACGAGCAGTACTTC. Encoded protein: CASSLEGTSGSHEQYF. The V gene is TRBV7-2, the J gene TRBJ2-7; 14 bases line up with TRBD2. Germline V gives CDR1 SGHTA, CDR2 FQGNSA. The CDR3 is 16 amino acids. The trim removed 1 base at V and 5 bases at J, leaving 4 bases unmatched.

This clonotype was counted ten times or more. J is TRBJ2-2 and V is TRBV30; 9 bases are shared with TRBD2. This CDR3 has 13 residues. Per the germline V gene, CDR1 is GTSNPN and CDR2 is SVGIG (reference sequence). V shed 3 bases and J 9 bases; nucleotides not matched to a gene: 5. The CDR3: CAWRGASGRELFF. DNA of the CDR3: TGTGCCTGGAGAGGTGCTAGCGGGAGGGAGCTGTTTTTT.

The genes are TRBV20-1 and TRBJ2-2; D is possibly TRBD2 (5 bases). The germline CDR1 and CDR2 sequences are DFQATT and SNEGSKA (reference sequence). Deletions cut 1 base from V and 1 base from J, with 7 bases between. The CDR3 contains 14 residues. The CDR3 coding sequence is TGCAGTGCTAGAGGAGGAGGGAACACCGGGGAGCTGTTTTTT. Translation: CSARGGGNTGELFF.